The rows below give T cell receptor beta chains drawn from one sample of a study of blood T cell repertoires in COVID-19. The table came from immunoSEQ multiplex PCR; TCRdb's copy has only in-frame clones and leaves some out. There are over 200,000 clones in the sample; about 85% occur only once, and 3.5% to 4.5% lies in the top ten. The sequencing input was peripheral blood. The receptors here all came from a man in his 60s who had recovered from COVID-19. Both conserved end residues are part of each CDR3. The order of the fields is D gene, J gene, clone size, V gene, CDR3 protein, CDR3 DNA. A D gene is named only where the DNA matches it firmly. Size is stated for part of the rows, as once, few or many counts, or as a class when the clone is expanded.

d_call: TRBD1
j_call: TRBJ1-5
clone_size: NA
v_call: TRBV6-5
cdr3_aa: CASTSGTGGDQPQHF
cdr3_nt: TGTGCCAGCACCTCCGGGACAGGGGGCGATCAGCCCCAGCATTTT

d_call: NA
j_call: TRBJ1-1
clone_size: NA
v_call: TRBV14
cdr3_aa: CASSQDPRGVTEAFF
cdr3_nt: TGTGCCAGCAGCCAAGATCCCAGGGGAGTCACTGAAGCTTTCTTT

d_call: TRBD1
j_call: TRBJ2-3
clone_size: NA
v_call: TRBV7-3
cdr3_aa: CASSSRTGRSTDTQYF
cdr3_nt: TGTGCCAGCAGCTCGAGGACAGGGAGGAGCACAGATACGCAGTATTTT

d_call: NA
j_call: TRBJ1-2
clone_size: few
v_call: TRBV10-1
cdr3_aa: CASSEQTANDYGYTF
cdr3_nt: TGCGCCAGCAGTGAGCAGACAGCTAATGACTATGGCTACACCTTC

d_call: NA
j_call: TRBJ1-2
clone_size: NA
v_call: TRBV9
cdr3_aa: CASSGFRDTGFFGYGYTF
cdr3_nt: TGTGCCAGCAGCGGGTTCCGGGACACGGGATTTTTCGGCTATGGCTACACCTTC

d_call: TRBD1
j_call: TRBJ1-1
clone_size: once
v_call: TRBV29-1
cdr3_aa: CSVEGTGGNTEAFF
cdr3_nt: TGCAGCGTTGAGGGGACAGGGGGCAACACTGAAGCTTTCTTT

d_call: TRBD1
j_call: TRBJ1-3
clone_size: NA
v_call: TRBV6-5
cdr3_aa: CASRSSQGAGNTIYF
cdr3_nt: TGTGCCAGCAGAAGCTCACAGGGGGCAGGAAACACCATATATTTT

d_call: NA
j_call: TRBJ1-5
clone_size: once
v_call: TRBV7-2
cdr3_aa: CASSLSEGGQPQHF
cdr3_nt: TGTGCCAGCAGCTTAAGCGAGGGCGGTCAGCCCCAGCATTTT

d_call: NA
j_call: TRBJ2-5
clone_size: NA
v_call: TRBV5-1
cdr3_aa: CASSLDRPETQYF
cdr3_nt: TGCGCCAGCAGCTTGGACAGGCCAGAGACCCAGTACTTC

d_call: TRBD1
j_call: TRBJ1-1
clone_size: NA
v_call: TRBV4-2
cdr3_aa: CASSPKTGGLTEAFF
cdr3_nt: TGTGCCAGCAGCCCCAAGACAGGGGGGCTAACTGAAGCTTTCTTT

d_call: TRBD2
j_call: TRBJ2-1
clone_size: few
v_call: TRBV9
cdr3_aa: CASSVGLADYNEQFF
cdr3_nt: TGTGCCAGCAGCGTAGGACTAGCGGACTACAATGAGCAGTTCTTC

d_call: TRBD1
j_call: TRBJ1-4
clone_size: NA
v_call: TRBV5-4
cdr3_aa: CASSFGTGPSTNEKLFF
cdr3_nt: TGTGCCAGCAGCTTTGGGACAGGACCTTCAACTAATGAAAAACTGTTTTTT

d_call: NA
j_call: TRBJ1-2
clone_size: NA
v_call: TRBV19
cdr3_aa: CASSPDRLGDYTF
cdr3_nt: TGTGCCAGTAGTCCCGACAGACTCGGAGACTACACCTTC

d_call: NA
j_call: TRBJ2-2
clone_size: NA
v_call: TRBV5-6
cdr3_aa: CASSLTPLGLRYTGELFF
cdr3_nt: TGTGCCAGCAGCCTAACCCCCTTGGGGCTGCGTTACACCGGGGAGCTGTTTTTT

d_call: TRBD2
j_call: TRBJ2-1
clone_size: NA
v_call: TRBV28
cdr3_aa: CASSLFASGGASYNEQFF
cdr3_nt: TGTGCCAGCAGTTTATTCGCTAGCGGGGGGGCATCCTACAATGAGCAGTTCTTC

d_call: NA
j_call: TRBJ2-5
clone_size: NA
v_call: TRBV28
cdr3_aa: CASSSPLGGQETQYF
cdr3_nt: TGTGCCAGCAGTTCCCCCCTGGGGGGACAAGAGACCCAGTACTTC

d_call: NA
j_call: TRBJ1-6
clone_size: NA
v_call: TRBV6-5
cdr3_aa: CASSNTGHTSPLHF
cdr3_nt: TGTGCCAGCAGCAATACAGGGCATACCTCACCCCTCCACTTT

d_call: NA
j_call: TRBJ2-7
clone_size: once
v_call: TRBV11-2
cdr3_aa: CASSNDRGYEQYF
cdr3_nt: TGTGCCAGCAGCAATGACAGAGGTTACGAGCAGTACTTC

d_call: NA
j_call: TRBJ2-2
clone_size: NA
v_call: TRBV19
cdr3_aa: CASRVYSGTQKTGELFF
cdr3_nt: TGTGCCAGTAGGGTCTATTCCGGGACACAGAAGACCGGGGAGCTGTTTTTT

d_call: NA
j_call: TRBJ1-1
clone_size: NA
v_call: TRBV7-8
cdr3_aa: CASSHFGTEAFF
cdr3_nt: TGTGCCAGCAGCCACTTCGGCACTGAAGCTTTCTTT

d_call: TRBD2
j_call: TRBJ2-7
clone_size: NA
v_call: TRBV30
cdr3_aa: CACLAGVPYEQYF
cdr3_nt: TGTGCCTGCCTAGCGGGGGTGCCCTACGAGCAGTACTTC

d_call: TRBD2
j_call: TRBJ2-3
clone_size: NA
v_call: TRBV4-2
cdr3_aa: CASSPGLAGGNTDTQYF
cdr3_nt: TGTGCCAGCAGCCCCGGGCTAGCGGGGGGAAACACAGATACGCAGTATTTT

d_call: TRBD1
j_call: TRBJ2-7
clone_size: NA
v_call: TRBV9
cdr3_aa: CASNIAGTGNYEQYF
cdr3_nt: TGTGCCAGCAACATCGCCGGGACAGGGAACTACGAGCAGTACTTC

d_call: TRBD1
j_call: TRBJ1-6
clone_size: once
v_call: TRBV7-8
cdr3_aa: CASSRGTGNNSPLHF
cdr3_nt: TGTGCCAGCAGCCGAGGGACAGGGAATAATTCACCCCTCCACTTT

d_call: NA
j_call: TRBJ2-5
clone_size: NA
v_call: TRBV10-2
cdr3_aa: CASSESSVQETQYF
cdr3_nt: TGCGCCAGCAGTGAGTCGAGCGTTCAAGAGACCCAGTACTTC

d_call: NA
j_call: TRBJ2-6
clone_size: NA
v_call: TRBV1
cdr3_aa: CTSSPAKLARQGTGANVLTF
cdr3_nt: TGCACCAGCAGCCCAGCTAAATTAGCCCGACAGGGAACTGGGGCCAACGTCCTGACTTTC

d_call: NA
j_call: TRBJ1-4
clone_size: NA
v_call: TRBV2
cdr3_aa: CASSLAGEKLFF
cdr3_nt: TGTGCCAGCAGCCTCGCGGGTGAAAAACTGTTTTTT

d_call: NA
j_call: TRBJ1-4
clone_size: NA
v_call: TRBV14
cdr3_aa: CASSQEGKGNEKLFF
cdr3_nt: TGTGCCAGCAGCCAAGAAGGGAAGGGGAATGAAAAACTGTTTTTT

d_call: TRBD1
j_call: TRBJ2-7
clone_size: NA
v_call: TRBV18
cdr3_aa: CASSPGTGHSYEQYF
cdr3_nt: TGTGCCAGCTCACCAGGGACAGGGCATTCCTACGAGCAGTACTTC